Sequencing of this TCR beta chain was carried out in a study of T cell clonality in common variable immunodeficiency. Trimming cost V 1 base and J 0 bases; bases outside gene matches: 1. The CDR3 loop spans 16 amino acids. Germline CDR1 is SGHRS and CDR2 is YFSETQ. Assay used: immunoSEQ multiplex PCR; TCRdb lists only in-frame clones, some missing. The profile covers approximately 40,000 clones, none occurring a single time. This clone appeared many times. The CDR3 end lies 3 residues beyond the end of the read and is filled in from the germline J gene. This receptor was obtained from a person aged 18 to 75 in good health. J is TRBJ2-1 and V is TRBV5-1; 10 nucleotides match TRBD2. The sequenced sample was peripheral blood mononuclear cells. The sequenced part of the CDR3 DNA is TGCGCCAGCAGCTTGCCTAGCGGGAGCTCCTACAATGAG. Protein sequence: CASSLPSGSSYNE. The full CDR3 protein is CASSLPSGSSYNEQFF.